This record looks at one T cell receptor beta chain sequence and its context. The table came from immunoSEQ multiplex PCR; TCRdb's copy has only in-frame clones and leaves some out. The repertoire consists of roughly 240,000 clones, with about 91% occurring once and the leading ten covering approximately 2.3%. The germline V gene encodes CDR1 GTSNPN and CDR2 SVGIG (reference sequence). The length of the CDR3 is 15 residues. Trimming left V 2 bases short and J 2 bases short, with 13 bases between. This entry belongs to a study of blood T cell repertoires in COVID-19. This TCR came from a woman in her forties with acute COVID-19. The chain employs TRBV30 and TRBJ1-5, with D tentatively TRBD1 (6 bases). The source material was PBMCs or T cells enriched from blood (not recorded which). The CDR3 nucleotides are TGTGCCTGGAGTACGGGGGGCGAGGGCAATCAGCCCCAGCATTTT. Translation gives CAWSTGGEGNQPQHF.